The 30 T cell receptor beta chains listed next were all sequenced from one sample in a study of regulatory T cells in long-lasting Graves disease. Arm-PCR of CDR3 regions with iRepertoire HTBI primers generated TCR beta libraries. MiXCR, run by TCRdb on the multiplex PCR reads, gives a single entry per CDR3 protein. The sample includes some 500,000 distinct CDR3 sequences, roughly 14% of them seen just once. The time point is: newly diagnosed GD, antithyroid drugs for less than 3 months. Generation of the TCR library employed RNA extracted from PBMCs. The same sample was also used in a study of T cells in Graves' hyperthyroidism and ophthalmopathy.

Sequenced here: peripheral blood mononuclear cells (PBMCs), sampled at new diagnosis, from a patient treated with antithyroid drugs. These receptors were collected from a young man with Graves disease.

The chain combines TRBV20-1 with TRBJ1-5, with 12 nucleotides matching TRBD1. This CDR3 is built from 18 residues. Germline values: CDR1 DFQATT, CDR2 SNEGSKA (reference sequence). Losses at the gene ends were 5 bases for V and 6 bases for J; bases not matched to a gene: 17. CDR3 in DNA: TGCAGTGCTCCCACACCCCCGGGACAGGGGGCTTTGAGTCAGCCCCAGCATTTT. It is translated as CSAPTPPGQGALSQPQHF.

The chain joins TRBV15 to TRBJ2-7; D is ambiguous. This CDR3 region has 18 residues. V was clipped by 0 bases and J by 3 bases, with 21 bases between them. CDR1 is LNHNV and CDR2 is YYDKDF in the germline V gene (reference sequence). CDR3 residues: CATSRDKRESTLDYEQYF. CDR3 coding DNA: TGTGCCACCAGCAGAGATAAGAGAGAATCGACCCTTGACTACGAGCAGTACTTC.

This rearrangement joins TRBV29-1 to TRBJ1-4; D is undetermined. The germline gives CDR1 SQVTM, CDR2 ANQGSEA. The CDR3 is made up of 14 amino acids. The ends were cut back, 0 bases at V and 8 bases at J, with 13 bases in the middle. The CDR3 DNA follows: TGCAGCGTTGAAGACGGCGGAAGGGAAGAAAAACTGTTTTTT. Protein sequence: CSVEDGGREEKLFF.

The table lists this clonotype with many counts. The gene calls are TRBV10-3 and TRBJ1-1, with D possibly being TRBD1 (6 bases). The V gene's germline CDR1 is ENHRY and CDR2 SYGVKD. V dropped 6 bases and J dropped 0 bases, with 11 bases sitting between them. The CDR3 has 14 amino acids. CDR3 residues: CAISQTGMNTEAFF. Written as DNA, the CDR3 is TGTGCCATCAGCCAGACAGGAATGAACACTGAAGCTTTCTTT.

This clonotype appeared a few times. This sequence joins TRBV7-9 and TRBJ2-7; TRBD1 or TRBD2 may be the D gene (5 bases each). The CDR3 runs to 14 residues. CDR1 SEHNR and CDR2 FQNEAQ come from the germline V gene (reference sequence). V was shortened by 2 bases and J by 2 bases, with 10 bases between the two germline ends. The chain's CDR3 is CASSLLGEAYEQYF. In DNA, the CDR3 is TGTGCCAGCAGCTTATTGGGGGAAGCCTACGAGCAGTACTTC.

This clonotype showed up many times. In nucleotides, the CDR3 is TGTGCCAGCATCAGAACCGGGGTCACGGGGCACAATGAGCAGTTCTTC. Its protein product is CASIRTGVTGHNEQFF. V and J are TRBV12-3 or TRBV12-4 and TRBJ2-1; tentatively, D is TRBD1 or TRBD2 (5 bases each). V gave up 7 bases and J gave up 5 bases, with 21 bases separating them. The CDR3 has 16 amino acids.

This clonotype was detected many times. CDR3: CASSHGQAVYEQYF. Here the CDR3 DNA reads TGCGCCAGCAGCCATGGACAGGCAGTCTACGAGCAGTACTTC. This chain links TRBV5-1 with TRBJ2-7, with TRBD1 identical over 7 bases. The V segment lost 4 bases and the J segment 3 bases; nucleotides outside the gene matches: 7. The germline V gene encodes CDR1 SGHRS and CDR2 YFSETQ. The CDR3 extends over 14 amino acids.

There are many counts of this clonotype. The V and J genes are TRBV29-1 and TRBJ1-1; 8 bases fit TRBD1. The length of the CDR3 is 15 residues. From germline, CDR1 is SQVTM and CDR2 ANQGSEA. The J segment lost 10 bases and the V segment lost 1 base, leaving 14 bases of the junction unmatched. The CDR3 loop is CSVEADQGAKEGAFF. The CDR3 nucleotides read TGCAGCGTTGAAGCCGATCAGGGGGCAAAGGAAGGAGCTTTCTTT.

This clonotype was seen only a few times. The chain's CDR3 is CASSQDGTSLTTGELFF. CDR3 coding DNA: TGTGCCAGCAGCCAGGACGGGACTAGCCTCACCACCGGGGAGCTGTTTTTT. The genes are TRBV3-1 and TRBJ2-2; 9 nucleotides agree with TRBD2. V lost 3 bases to trimming and J lost 4 bases; unmatched junction nucleotides: 9. The CDR3 extends over 17 amino acids. From germline, CDR1 is LGHDT and CDR2 YNNKEL (reference sequence).

This clonotype showed up many times. Mismatch with germline at one junction end may stem from a read error. This rearrangement joins TRBV12-3 or TRBV12-4 to TRBJ2-7; D remains unclear. This CDR3 is 13 amino acids long. The chain's CDR3 is CASSLGSTYEQYF. DNA of the CDR3: TGTGCCAGCAGCTTAGGATCCACCTACGAGCAGTACTTC.

This clonotype was seen many times. The V call is TRBV6-2 or TRBV6-3, the J call TRBJ2-1; tentative D call: TRBD2 (5 bases). CDR1 MNHEY and CDR2 SVGEGT come from the germline V gene. The CDR3 loop spans 19 amino acids. V lost 2 bases to trimming and J lost 0 bases, with 20 bases between them. The CDR3, as DNA: TGTGCCAGCAGTTACAAAACGGGGTCGCGGCAGGACTCCTACAATGAGCAGTTCTTC. It is translated as CASSYKTGSRQDSYNEQFF.

The gene calls are TRBV16 and TRBJ1-6, with unresolved D. Germline V gives CDR1 KGHSY, CDR2 FQNENV. The CDR3 runs to 13 residues. Deletions cut 1 base from V and 19 bases from J, with 17 bases between. The CDR3 DNA is TGTGCCAGCAGCCAATATTTGAAGGTCCCTCTTCACTTT. Translating it yields CASSQYLKVPLHF.

This clonotype was observed at least ten times. This CDR3 is CASSSQGTSNQPQHF. Written as DNA, the CDR3 is TGTGCCAGCAGTTCTCAGGGGACAAGCAATCAGCCCCAGCATTTT. The rearrangement uses TRBV7-8 and TRBJ1-5; D perhaps matches TRBD1 (6 bases). V shed 6 bases and J shed 1 base, with 13 bases lying between them. Germline assignment: CDR1 SGHVS and CDR2 FQNEAQ. The CDR3 runs 15 residues.

As to this clonotype: Germline is not matched at one junction end, which may reflect a read error. V usage is TRBV5-1 and J usage is TRBJ1-1; 7 bases are shared with TRBD1. CDR1 is SGHRS and CDR2 is YFSETQ in the germline V gene. This CDR3 is 13 amino acids long. Here the CDR3 reads CASRGQMNAEAFF. The DNA for the CDR3 is TGCGCCAGCAGGGGACAGATGAACGCTGAAGCTTTCTTT.

The chain carries TRBV27 and TRBJ1-4; 9 positions match TRBD1. This CDR3 has 15 residues. J lost 7 bases, V lost 5 bases, and 8 bases had no gene match. Germline V gene lookup returns CDR1 MNHEY and CDR2 SMNVEV (reference sequence). CDR3 nucleotide sequence: TGTGCCAGCAGTATCCGGGACAGGGCGGGTGAAAAACTGTTTTTT. Protein product: CASSIRDRAGEKLFF.

At least ten counts were recorded for this clonotype. Written as DNA, the CDR3 is TGTGCCAGCAGCCAAGCTGGAGATACGCAGTATTTT. Residues: CASSQAGDTQYF. This chain uses TRBV28 with TRBJ2-3, with unresolved D. CDR1 is MDHEN and CDR2 is SYDVKM in the germline V gene. V was shortened by 6 bases and J by 5 bases, with 9 bases between the two germline ends. This CDR3 is 12 amino acids long.

This clonotype was seen repeatedly, ten times or more. The chain combines TRBV18 with TRBJ1-4; a weak D match, TRBD1 (5 bases). The germline V gene encodes CDR1 KGHSH and CDR2 LQKENI. Trimming took 1 base from V and 0 from J, leaving 6 bases between them. The CDR3 extends over 15 amino acids. CDR3 region: CASSPRGATNEKLFF. The CDR3 DNA sequence: TGTGCCAGCTCACCACGGGGGGCAACTAATGAAAAACTGTTTTTT.

This clonotype is deemed medium-sized. The chain is built from TRBV20-1 and TRBJ2-5; 7 bases are shared with TRBD1. From germline, CDR1 is DFQATT and CDR2 SNEGSKA (reference sequence). J was trimmed by 5 bases and V by 3 bases; bases with no gene match: 9. This CDR3 is 14 amino acids long. The CDR3 sequence: CSASSGQVSETQYF. CDR3 nucleotides: TGCAGTGCTAGTTCCGGACAGGTTAGCGAGACCCAGTACTTC.

This clonotype was observed many times. V gene TRBV20-1 combines with J gene TRBJ2-1; D call uncertain. The germline V and J ends were trimmed by 0 bases and 1 base, with 4 bases remaining between them. In germline, CDR1 is DFQATT, CDR2 SNEGSKA (reference sequence). The CDR3 consists of 13 residues. In DNA form, the CDR3 reads TGCAGTGCTAGAGACAGATCCTACAATGAGCAGTTCTTC. Translating it yields CSARDRSYNEQFF.

The sample holds many counts of this clonotype. The chain uses TRBV2 and TRBJ2-5; weak D call: TRBD1 (6 bases). CDR3 size: 15 residues. Trimming removed 4 bases from V and 1 base from J, with 13 bases in between. Germline V lookup: CDR1 SNHLY, CDR2 FYNNEI. This CDR3 reads CASSGTGSSQETQYF. CDR3 coding DNA: TGTGCCAGCAGTGGTACAGGGAGCTCCCAAGAGACCCAGTACTTC.

This clonotype was counted ten times or more. The gene calls are TRBV7-2 and TRBJ1-1; 9 bases map to TRBD1. Looked up from germline, CDR1 is SGHTA and CDR2 is FQGNSA. This CDR3 spans 15 amino acids. Trimming removed 5 bases from V and 1 base from J; junction bases left unmatched: 5. The DNA of the CDR3 is TGTGCCAGCAGCCCACAGGGGGCTGGGAACACTGAAGCTTTCTTT. It translates to CASSPQGAGNTEAFF.

This clonotype occurred many times. The V gene is TRBV19, the J gene TRBJ1-5; 12 nucleotides agree with TRBD1. The CDR3 consists of 16 residues. Per the germline V gene, CDR1 is LNHDA and CDR2 is SQIVND (reference sequence). V lost 1 base, J lost 7 bases, and 5 bases stayed unmatched. The CDR3 protein is CASSIGDRGRQQPQHF. DNA of the CDR3: TGTGCCAGTAGTATAGGGGACAGGGGGCGTCAACAGCCCCAGCATTTT.

This clonotype was counted ten times or more. The rearrangement joins TRBV5-1 to TRBJ2-1; 12 nucleotides align to TRBD2. The CDR3 runs 18 residues. Germline CDR1 reads SGHRS; CDR2 reads YFSETQ. Trimming took 5 bases from V and 8 from J; bases not matched to a gene: 17. As DNA, the CDR3 is TGCGCCAGCAGTCGGAGACTAGCGGGAGCCATTACAACGGATGAGCAGTTCTTC. This sequence encodes CASSRRLAGAITTDEQFF.

This clonotype was seen repeatedly, ten times or more. The V gene is TRBV7-2, the J gene TRBJ2-7; 8 bases map to TRBD2. CDR1 is SGHTA, CDR2 FQGNSA, per germline. V lost 1 base, J lost 2 bases, and 7 bases stayed unmatched. There are 16 residues in the CDR3. In nucleotides, the CDR3 is TGTGCCAGCAGCTTAGGAGCGGGAGACTACACCTACGAGCAGTACTTC. Its translation: CASSLGAGDYTYEQYF.

This clonotype has at least ten counts. This chain joins TRBV25-1 and TRBJ1-5; 11 bases map to TRBD1. CDR3 length: 13 residues. CDR1 and CDR2 (germline): MGHDK, SYGVNS. J was trimmed by 6 bases and V by 6 bases; bases with no gene match: 1. Here the CDR3 reads CASSGQGAQPQHF. CDR3 DNA: TGTGCCAGCAGCGGACAGGGGGCTCAGCCCCAGCATTTT. Variable domain in full (rest from reference TRBV25-1 and TRBJ1-5): EADIYQTPRYLVIGTGKKITLECSQTMGHDKMYWYQQDPGMELHLIHYSYGVNSTEKGDLSSESTVSRIRTEHFPLTLESARPSHTSQYLCASSGQGAQPQHFGDGTRLSIL.

This clonotype was counted many times. The chain combines TRBV27 with TRBJ1-5, with D possibly matching TRBD1 (6 bases). This CDR3 comprises 17 residues. The V and J ends lost 3 bases and 3 bases respectively, with 18 bases between them. CDR1 MNHEY and CDR2 SMNVEV come from the germline V gene (reference sequence). CDR3: CASSFGRGQTHNQPQHF. CDR3 sequence (DNA): TGTGCCAGCAGTTTCGGCCGAGGACAGACTCACAATCAGCCCCAGCATTTT.

This clonotype was picked up many times. This sequence joins TRBV30 and TRBJ2-2; D might be TRBD2 (5 bases). Germline V gives CDR1 GTSNPN, CDR2 SVGIG (reference sequence). Trimming left V 1 base short and J 7 bases short, with 16 bases between. This CDR3 has 15 amino acids. In nucleotides, the CDR3 is TGTGCCTGGAGTGGGGCGTACGGGGTTGGCGGGGAGCTGTTTTTT. It encodes CAWSGAYGVGGELFF.

The rearrangement links TRBV20-1 to TRBJ2-1; 10 bases map to TRBD2. V was clipped by 4 bases and J by 4 bases; unmatched bases: 4. The V gene's germline CDR1 is DFQATT and CDR2 SNEGSKA (reference sequence). The CDR3 is made up of 14 amino acids. Here the CDR3 reads CSAKLAGSYNEQFF. The CDR3 nucleotides are TGCAGTGCTAAACTAGCGGGATCATACAATGAGCAGTTCTTC.

This clonotype came up many times. This chain uses TRBV12-3 or TRBV12-4 with TRBJ2-5; the D is unclear. Trimming took off 6 bases at V and 7 bases at J, with 9 bases between the two ends. There are 11 residues in the CDR3. The CDR3 sequence: CASRRMVTQYF. CDR3 in DNA: TGTGCCAGCAGGAGGATGGTGACCCAGTACTTC.

This clonotype appeared many times. J is TRBJ2-7 and V is TRBV15, with D unresolved. CDR3 length equals 13 residues. V lost 0 bases, J lost 4 bases, and 7 bases lay in between. Germline CDR1 is LNHNV and CDR2 is YYDKDF (reference sequence). CDR3: CATSRDPEYEQYF. The CDR3 DNA reads as TGTGCCACCAGCAGAGATCCCGAATACGAGCAGTACTTC.